This T cell receptor (beta chain) was retrieved from a study of PD-1 blockade in classical Hodgkin lymphoma. Time point here: cycle 4 day 1 (C4D1), after five to seven weeks of nivolumab. Every patient experienced relapse after autologous stem cell transplantation, and brentuximab vedotin exposure varied. Best responses fell into complete response, partial response or progressive disease. Data came from immunoSEQ multiplex PCR; TCRdb stores just in-frame clones and leaves some out. The table has tens of thousands of clones, just over 90% seen once. General study points: When nivolumab was started under 1 year after ASCT, patients were excluded.

This clone was detected a few times. What it binds is not known. This specimen consisted of peripheral blood mononuclear cells (PBMCs), obtained before the fourth cycle of nivolumab. The clonotype comes from a human donor with classical Hodgkin lymphoma.

CDR3 residues: CASTRISNTEAFF. The CDR3 region has the DNA TGTGCCAGCACCAGGATTAGCAACACTGAAGCTTTCTTT. This sequence joins TRBV11-2 and TRBJ1-1, with D uncertain. Germline CDR1 SGHAT, CDR2 FQNNGV. This CDR3 spans 13 amino acids. V was clipped by 7 bases and J by 2 bases, with 11 bases between them. The whole variable domain, filled in from reference TRBV11-2 and TRBJ1-1, reads EAGVAQSPRYKIIEKRQSVAFWCNPISGHATLYWYQQILGQGPKLLIQFQNNGVVDDSQLPKDRFSAERLKGVDSTLKIQPAKLEDSAVYLCASTRISNTEAFFGQGTRLTVV.